In this sample, the clone carrying this T cell receptor beta chain turned up many times. Its specificity is not known. These data belong to a study of T-cell memory formation after mild COVID-19. Whole-study findings and limits: Mainly in CM and EM were contracting CD4+ clones; CD8+ were in EMRA.

CDR1 LNHDA and CDR2 SQIVND come from the germline V gene (reference sequence). V lost 10 bases and J lost 0, with 11 bases in between. CDR3 length: 13 amino acids. After 5'RACE with constant-segment primers, TCR alpha and TCR beta cDNA libraries carrying sample barcodes and UMIs were obtained. From the 5' RACE reads, TCRdb called clonotypes with MiXCR, one entry per CDR3 protein. This sample has about 180,000 distinct CDR3 sequences, with 16% found just once. The receptor was isolated from an adult woman who had mild COVID-19 (a few samples of this study predate the infection). Cell type and time point are not known. Source material: PBMCs or a T cell subset sorted from them (not recorded which). The chain links TRBV19 to TRBJ2-3; the D gene could be TRBD1 or TRBD2 (5 bases each). The CDR3 loop reads CATRWGSTDTQYF. The DNA for the CDR3 is TGTGCCACCCGATGGGGGAGCACAGATACGCAGTATTTT.